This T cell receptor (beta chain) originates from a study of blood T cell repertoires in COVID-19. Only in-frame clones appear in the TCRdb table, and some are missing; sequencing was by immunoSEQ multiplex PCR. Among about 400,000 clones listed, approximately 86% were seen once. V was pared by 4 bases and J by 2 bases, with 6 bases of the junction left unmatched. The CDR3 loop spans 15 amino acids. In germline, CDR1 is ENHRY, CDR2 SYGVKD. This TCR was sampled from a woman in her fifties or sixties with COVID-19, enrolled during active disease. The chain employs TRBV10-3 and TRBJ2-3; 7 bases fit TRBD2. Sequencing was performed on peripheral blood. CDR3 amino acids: CAISAGLVVTDTQYF. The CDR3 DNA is TGTGCCATCAGTGCCGGACTAGTTGTCACAGATACGCAGTATTTT.